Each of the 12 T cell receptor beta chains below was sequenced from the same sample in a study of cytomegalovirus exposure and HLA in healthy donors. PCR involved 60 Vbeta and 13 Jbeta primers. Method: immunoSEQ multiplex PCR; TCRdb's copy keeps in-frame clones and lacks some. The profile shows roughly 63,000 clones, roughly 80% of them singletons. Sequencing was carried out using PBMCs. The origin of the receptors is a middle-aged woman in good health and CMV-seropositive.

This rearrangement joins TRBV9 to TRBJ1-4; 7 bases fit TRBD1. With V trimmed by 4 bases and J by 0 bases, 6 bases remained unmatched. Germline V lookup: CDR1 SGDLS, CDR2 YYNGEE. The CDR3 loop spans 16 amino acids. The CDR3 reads CASSLGTEPTNEKLFF. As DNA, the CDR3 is TGTGCCAGCAGCCTTGGGACAGAGCCAACTAATGAAAAACTGTTTTTT.

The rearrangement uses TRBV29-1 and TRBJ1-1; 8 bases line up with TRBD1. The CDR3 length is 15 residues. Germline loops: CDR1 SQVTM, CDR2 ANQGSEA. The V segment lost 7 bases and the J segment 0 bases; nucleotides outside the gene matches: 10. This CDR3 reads CSADQRQGLNTEAFF. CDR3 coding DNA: TGCAGCGCCGACCAGCGACAGGGGTTGAACACTGAAGCTTTCTTT.

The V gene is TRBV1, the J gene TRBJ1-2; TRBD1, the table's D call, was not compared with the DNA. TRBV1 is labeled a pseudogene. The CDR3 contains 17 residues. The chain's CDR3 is CTSSQDPRTPYNYGYTF. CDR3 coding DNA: TGCACCAGCAGCCAAGACCCCCGGACACCTTATAACTATGGCTACACCTTC.

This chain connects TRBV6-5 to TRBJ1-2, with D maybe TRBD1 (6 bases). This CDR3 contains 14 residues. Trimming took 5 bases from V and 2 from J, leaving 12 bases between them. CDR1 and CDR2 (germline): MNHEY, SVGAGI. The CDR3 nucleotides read TGTGCCAGCAGTATGACCGGGACAAACTATGGCTACACCTTC. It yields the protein CASSMTGTNYGYTF.

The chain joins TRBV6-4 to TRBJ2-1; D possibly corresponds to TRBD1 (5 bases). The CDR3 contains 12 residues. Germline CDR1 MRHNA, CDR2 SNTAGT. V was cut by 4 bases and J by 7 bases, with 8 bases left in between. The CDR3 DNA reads TGTGCCAGCAGTGGGGGCAGAAATGAGCAGTTCTTC. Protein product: CASSGGRNEQFF.

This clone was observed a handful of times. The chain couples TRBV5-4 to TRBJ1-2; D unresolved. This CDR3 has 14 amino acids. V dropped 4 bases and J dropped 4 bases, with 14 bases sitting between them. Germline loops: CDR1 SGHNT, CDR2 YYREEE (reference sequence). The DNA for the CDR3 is TGTGCCAGCAGCGCCGCGGCAGCATTCTATGGCTACACCTTC. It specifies CASSAAAAFYGYTF. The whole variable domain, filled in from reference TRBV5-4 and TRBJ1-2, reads ETGVTQSPTHLIKTRGQQVTLRCSSQSGHNTVSWYQQALGQGPQFIFQYYREEENGRGNFPPRFSGLQFPNYSSELNVNALELDDSALYLCASSAAAAFYGYTFGSGTRLTVV.

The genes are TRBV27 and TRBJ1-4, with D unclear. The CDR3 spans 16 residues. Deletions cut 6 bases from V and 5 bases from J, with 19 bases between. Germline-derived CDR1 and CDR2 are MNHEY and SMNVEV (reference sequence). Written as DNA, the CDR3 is TGTGCCAGCAGCCTTGGTCGGCTGGGCCTCAATGAAAAACTGTTTTTT. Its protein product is CASSLGRLGLNEKLFF.

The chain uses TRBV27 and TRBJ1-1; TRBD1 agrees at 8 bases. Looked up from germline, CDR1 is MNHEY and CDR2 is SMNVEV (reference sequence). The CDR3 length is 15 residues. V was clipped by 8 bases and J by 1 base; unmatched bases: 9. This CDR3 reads CASSPPGGWNTEAFF. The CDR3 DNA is TGTGCCAGCTCTCCCCCAGGGGGCTGGAACACTGAAGCTTTCTTT.

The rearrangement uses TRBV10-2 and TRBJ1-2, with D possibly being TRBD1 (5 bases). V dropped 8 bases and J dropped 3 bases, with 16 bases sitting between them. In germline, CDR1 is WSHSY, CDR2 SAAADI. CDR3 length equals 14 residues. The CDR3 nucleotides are TGCGCCAGCTCCGCTGGGGGAGGGGACTATGGCTACACCTTC. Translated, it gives CASSAGGGDYGYTF.

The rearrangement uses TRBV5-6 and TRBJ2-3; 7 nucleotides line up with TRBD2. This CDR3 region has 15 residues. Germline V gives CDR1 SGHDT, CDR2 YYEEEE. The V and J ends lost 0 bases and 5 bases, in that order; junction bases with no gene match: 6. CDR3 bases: TGTGCCAGCAGCTTGGTGACGGGGGGTGGAGATACGCAGTATTTT. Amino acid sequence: CASSLVTGGGDTQYF.

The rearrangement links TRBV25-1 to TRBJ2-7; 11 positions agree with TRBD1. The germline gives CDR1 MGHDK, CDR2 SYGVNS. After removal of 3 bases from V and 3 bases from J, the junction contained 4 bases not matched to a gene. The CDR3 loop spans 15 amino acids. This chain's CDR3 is CASSDPGTGGYEQYF. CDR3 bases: TGTGCCAGCAGTGACCCAGGGACAGGGGGCTACGAGCAGTACTTC.

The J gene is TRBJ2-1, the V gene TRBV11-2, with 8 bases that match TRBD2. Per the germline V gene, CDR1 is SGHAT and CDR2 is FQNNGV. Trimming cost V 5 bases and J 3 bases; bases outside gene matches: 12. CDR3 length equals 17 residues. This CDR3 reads CASSPNRGAGVYNEQFF. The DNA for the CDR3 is TGTGCCAGCAGCCCCAACCGGGGAGCGGGGGTCTACAATGAGCAGTTCTTC.